This TCR beta chain was retrieved from a study of cytomegalovirus exposure and HLA in healthy donors. Comments on this clone: The target antigen is unknown.

Study results and limitations: Researchers left out some V segments, among them TRBV6-2 and TRBV6-3, as indistinguishable. The study found most TCR sequences rare, yet found some public TCRs in many donors. Some TCR beta chains (roughly 160 of them) were listed as cytomegalovirus-associated. In a later analysis, a genetic analysis reported fewer productive-TCR N-insertions in an Asian-associated ancestry cluster than the cohort average.

The CDR3 sequence is 12 residues long. V lost 2 bases and J 1 base, leaving 4 bases between the germline ends. Germline CDR1 SGHRS, CDR2 YFSETQ. It was with 60 Vbeta and 13 Jbeta primers that the PCR ran. Measured with immunoSEQ multiplex PCR; TCRdb has only the in-frame clones, and not every one. This sample has about 150,000 clones, with over 75% found just once. This chain uses TRBV5-1 with TRBJ2-7; D is uncertain. Sequencing input: PBMCs. This receptor was obtained from a man aged 30-40 years in good health and CMV-seropositive. The CDR3 DNA reads as TGCGCCAGCAGCTTTAATTCCTACGAGCAGTACTTC. It yields the protein CASSFNSYEQYF.